This T cell receptor beta chain derives from a study of shared clonotypes between healthy human individuals. Study-wide background: Researchers drew samples from a couple of women and three men aged 18 to 49.

Free of recent acute infections or vaccinations, the donors were healthy HIV-negative adults. With 4 bases removed from V and 8 bases from J, the gap between germline ends came to 23 bases. Germline V CDR1 and CDR2: LGHNA, YNFKEQ. The CDR3 is 16 amino acids. In the original workflow: ImmunoSEQ gave junction-only sequences without quality scores, so filtering differed. Assay used: immunoSEQ multiplex PCR; TCRdb lists only in-frame clones, some missing. That table furnishes V, J and clone size, whereas the DNA furnished D and trimming. The repertoire includes 490,000 or so clones, about 79% of them detected once, and 10% to 15% sits in the top ten.

Sequencing used PBMCs. This rearrangement joins TRBV4-2 to TRBJ1-2; tentative D call: TRBD1 (6 bases). This clonotype originated in a woman between 40 and 55 years old in good health. Some clones in this sample may be carry-over from other donors' samples. CDR3 in DNA: TGTGCCAGCAGCCTGTACCTTAACAGGGACTTTGGGGGCTACACCTTC. Protein: CASSLYLNRDFGGYTF.